The clone carrying this TCR beta chain has a handful of counts. Antigen: not known. Together with a sample-barcoded 5' primer, a J-beta primer mix was included in a second PCR lasting about 6 to 11 cycles. Using its own MiXCR run on the 5' RACE reads, TCRdb lists one record per CDR3 protein. The data show some 690,000 distinct CDR3 sequences, 22% seen once. These data are taken from a study of blood T cells in healthy people across ages. Regarding the study as a whole: Donor CMV status was unknown, possibly confounding expanded clonotype changes.

The length of the CDR3 is 15 residues. In germline, CDR1 is MDHEN, CDR2 SYDVKM. Trimming shortened V by 1 base and J by 6 bases, and 13 bases separated the two germline ends. It was 9.5 to 10 milliliters of peripheral blood that were drawn from each donor. Each sample gave at least 6.5 million isolated PBMCs. The clonotype comes from a man aged 70-80 years in good health. What was sequenced was blood. This chain joins TRBV28 and TRBJ2-1; D unresolved. The CDR3 sequence: CASSLLSPGANEQFF. The CDR3 coding sequence is TGTGCCAGCAGTTTATTGAGCCCTGGCGCCAATGAGCAGTTCTTC.